The next 2 T cell receptor beta chains were all read from a single sample in a study of T cells in Graves' hyperthyroidism and ophthalmopathy. Regions amplified from RNA transcripts were the TCR beta CDR3 regions. Primed by the HTBI set, a first-round RT-PCR was run on the TCR CDR3. TCRdb reanalysed the multiplex PCR reads using MiXCR and keeps one entry per CDR3 protein. This repertoire shows 300,000 to 450,000 distinct CDR3 sequences, roughly 15% found once; its top ten account for 20%. The specimen sequenced was blood. The receptor source for this set is a woman aged 25 to 45 with Graves' ophthalmopathy.

This chain uses TRBV2 with TRBJ2-7; D ambiguous. V was pared by 10 bases and J by 6 bases, with 16 bases between. The CDR3 covers 12 residues. In germline, CDR1 is SNHLY, CDR2 FYNNEI. This CDR3 is CATSVAWGEQYF. The CDR3 bases are TGTGCCACCTCGGTGGCCTGGGGCGAGCAGTACTTC.

The genes are TRBV24-1 and TRBJ2-3, with 14 bases fitting TRBD2. The V and J ends lost 4 bases and 7 bases, in that order; junction bases with no gene match: 9. Germline V lookup: CDR1 KGHDR, CDR2 SFDVKD. The CDR3 sequence is 17 residues long. The CDR3 region is CATSEGLAGGLSYTQYF. The CDR3 coding sequence is TGTGCCACCAGTGAAGGACTAGCGGGGGGACTATCATATACGCAGTATTTT.